This T cell receptor beta chain was observed in a study of blood T cell repertoires in COVID-19. Background on the study: Donors in the United States, Italy and Spain gave samples during acute or convalescent COVID-19. Sources were T cells, B-cell-depleted T cells, or PBMCs; the material itself was cDNA or gDNA.

This clone appeared a single time. The CDR3 consists of 15 residues. The ends lost 4 bases at V and 2 bases at J; junction bases unmatched: 3. CDR1 SGHRS and CDR2 YFSETQ come from the germline V gene. Original data processing: Estimated nucleated cell counts came from reference gene primer amplification. Profiled with immunoSEQ multiplex PCR; TCRdb holds only in-frame clones, not every one. V and J calls and clone size are those listed in that table; D and trimming were worked out from the DNA. This repertoire shows 80,000 to 90,000 clones, approximately 82% found once; its top ten account for less than 2.5%.

The source material was peripheral blood. The clonotype was recovered from a woman in her seventies with acute or convalescent COVID-19. The J gene is TRBJ2-5, the V gene TRBV5-1; TRBD2 agrees at 12 bases. Here the CDR3 reads CASSPTSGGQETQYF. DNA of the CDR3: TGCGCCAGCAGCCCGACTAGCGGGGGTCAAGAGACCCAGTACTTC.